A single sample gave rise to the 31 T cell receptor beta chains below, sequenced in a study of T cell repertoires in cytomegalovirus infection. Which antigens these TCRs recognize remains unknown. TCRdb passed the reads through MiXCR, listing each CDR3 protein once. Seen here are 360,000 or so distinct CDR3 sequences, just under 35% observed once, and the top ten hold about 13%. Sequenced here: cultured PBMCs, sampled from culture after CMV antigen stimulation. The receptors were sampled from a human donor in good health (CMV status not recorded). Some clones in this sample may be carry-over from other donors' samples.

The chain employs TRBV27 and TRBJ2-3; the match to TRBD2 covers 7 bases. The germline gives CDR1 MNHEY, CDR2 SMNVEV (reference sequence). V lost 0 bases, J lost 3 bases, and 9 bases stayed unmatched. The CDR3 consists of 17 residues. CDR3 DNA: TGTGCCAGCAGTTTATCGGAGGTGGGAGGGCCGACAGATACGCAGTATTTT. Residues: CASSLSEVGGPTDTQYF.

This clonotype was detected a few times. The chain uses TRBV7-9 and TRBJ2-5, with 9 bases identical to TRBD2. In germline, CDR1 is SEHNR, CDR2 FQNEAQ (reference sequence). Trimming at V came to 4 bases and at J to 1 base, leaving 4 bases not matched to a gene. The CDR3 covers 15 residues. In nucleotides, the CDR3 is TGTGCCAGCAGCTCGCGACTAGCGGCCCAAGAGACCCAGTACTTC. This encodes CASSSRLAAQETQYF.

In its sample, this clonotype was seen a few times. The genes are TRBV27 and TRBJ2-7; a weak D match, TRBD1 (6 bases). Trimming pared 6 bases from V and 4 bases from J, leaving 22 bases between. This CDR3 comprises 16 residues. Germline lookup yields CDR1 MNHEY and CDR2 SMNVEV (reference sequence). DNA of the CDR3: TGTGCCAGCAGCCCGCTCCTACAGGGTTCCAGTTACGAGCAGTACTTC. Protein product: CASSPLLQGSSYEQYF.

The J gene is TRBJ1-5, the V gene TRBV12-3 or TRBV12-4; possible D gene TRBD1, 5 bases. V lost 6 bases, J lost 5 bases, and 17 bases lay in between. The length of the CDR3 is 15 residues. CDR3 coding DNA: TGTGCCAGCAGACCCGGGACCCTGAGGTATCAGCCCCAGCATTTT. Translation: CASRPGTLRYQPQHF.

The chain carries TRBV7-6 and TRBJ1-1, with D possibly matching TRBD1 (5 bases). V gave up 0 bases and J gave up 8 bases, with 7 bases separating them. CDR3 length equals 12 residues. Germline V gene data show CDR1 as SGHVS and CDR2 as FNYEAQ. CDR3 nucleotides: TGTGCCAGCAGCTTAGCGAAGGGGGAAGCTTTCTTT. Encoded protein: CASSLAKGEAFF.

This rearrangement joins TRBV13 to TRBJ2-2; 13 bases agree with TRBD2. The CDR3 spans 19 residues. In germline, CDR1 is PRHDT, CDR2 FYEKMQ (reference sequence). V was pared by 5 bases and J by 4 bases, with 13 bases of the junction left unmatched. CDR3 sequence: CASSPRTSGRGVSTGELFF. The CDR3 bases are TGTGCCAGCAGCCCCAGGACTAGCGGGAGAGGAGTTTCCACCGGGGAGCTGTTTTTT. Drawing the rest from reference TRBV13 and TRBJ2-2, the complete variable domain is AAGVIQSPRHLIKEKRETATLKCYPIPRHDTVYWYQQGPGQDPQFLISFYEKMQSDKGSIPDRFSAQQFSDYHSELNMSSLELGDSALYFCASSPRTSGRGVSTGELFFGEGSRLTVL.

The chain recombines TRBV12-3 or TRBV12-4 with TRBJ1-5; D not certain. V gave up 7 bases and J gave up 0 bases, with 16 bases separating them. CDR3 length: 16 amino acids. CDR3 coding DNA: TGTGCCAGCACCATCAATAGGGATTATAGCAATCAGCCCCAGCATTTT. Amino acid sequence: CASTINRDYSNQPQHF.

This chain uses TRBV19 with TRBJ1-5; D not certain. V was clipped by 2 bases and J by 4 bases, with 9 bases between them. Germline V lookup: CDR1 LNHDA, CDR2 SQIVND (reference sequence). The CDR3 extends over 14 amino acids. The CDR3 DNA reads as TGTGCCAGTAGTATAAGTTGGGGAAATCAGCCCCAGCATTTT. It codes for CASSISWGNQPQHF.

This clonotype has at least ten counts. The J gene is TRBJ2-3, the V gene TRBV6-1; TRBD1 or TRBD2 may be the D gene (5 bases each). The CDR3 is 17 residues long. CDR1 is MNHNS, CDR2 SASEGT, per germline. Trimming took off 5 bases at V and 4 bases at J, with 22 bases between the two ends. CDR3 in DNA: TGTGCCAGCAGTCAACCGGGACCGCTGGCTCACGCAGATACGCAGTATTTT. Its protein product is CASSQPGPLAHADTQYF.

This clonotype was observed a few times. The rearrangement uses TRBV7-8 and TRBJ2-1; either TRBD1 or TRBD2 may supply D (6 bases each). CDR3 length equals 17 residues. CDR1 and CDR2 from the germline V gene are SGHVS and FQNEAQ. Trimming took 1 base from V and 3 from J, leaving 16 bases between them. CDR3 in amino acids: CASSLGNRDFYYNEQFF. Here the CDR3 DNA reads TGTGCCAGCAGCTTAGGGAACAGGGACTTCTACTACAATGAGCAGTTCTTC.

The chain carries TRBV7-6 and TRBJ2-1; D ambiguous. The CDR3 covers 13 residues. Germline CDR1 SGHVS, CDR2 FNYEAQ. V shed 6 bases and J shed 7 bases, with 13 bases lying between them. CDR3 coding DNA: TGTGCCAGCAGTTTACGTTGGGGAAATGAGCAGTTCTTC. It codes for CASSLRWGNEQFF.

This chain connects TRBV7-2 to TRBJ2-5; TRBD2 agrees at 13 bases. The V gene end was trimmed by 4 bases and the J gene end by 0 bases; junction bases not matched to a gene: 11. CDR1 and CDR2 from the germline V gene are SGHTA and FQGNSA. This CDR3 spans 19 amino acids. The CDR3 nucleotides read TGTGCCAGCAGCTCGGATCGGACTAGCGGGAGTTCATACCAAGAGACCCAGTACTTC. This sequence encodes CASSSDRTSGSSYQETQYF.

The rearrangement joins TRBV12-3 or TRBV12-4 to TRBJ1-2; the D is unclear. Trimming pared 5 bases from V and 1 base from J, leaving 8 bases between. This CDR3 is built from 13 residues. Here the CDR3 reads CASSPGINYGYTF. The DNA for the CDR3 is TGTGCCAGCAGTCCCGGGATTAACTATGGCTACACCTTC.

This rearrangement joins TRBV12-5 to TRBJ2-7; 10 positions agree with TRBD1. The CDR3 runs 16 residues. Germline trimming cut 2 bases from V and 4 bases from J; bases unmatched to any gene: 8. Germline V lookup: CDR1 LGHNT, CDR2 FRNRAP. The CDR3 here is CASGLFPGTGVYEQYF. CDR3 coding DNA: TGTGCTAGTGGTTTGTTCCCCGGGACAGGGGTTTACGAGCAGTACTTC. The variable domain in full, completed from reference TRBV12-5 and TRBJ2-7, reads DARVTQTPRHKVTEMGQEVTMRCQPILGHNTVFWYRQTMMQGLELLAYFRNRAPLDDSGMPKDRFSAEMPDATLATLKIQPSEPRDSAVYFCASGLFPGTGVYEQYFGPGTRLTVT.

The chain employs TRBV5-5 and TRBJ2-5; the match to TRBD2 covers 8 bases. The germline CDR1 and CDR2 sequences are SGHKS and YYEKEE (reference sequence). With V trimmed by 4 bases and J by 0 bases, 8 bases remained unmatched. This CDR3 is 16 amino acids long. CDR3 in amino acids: CASSRYLLADQETQYF. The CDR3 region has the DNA TGTGCCAGCAGCCGTTACCTACTAGCGGACCAAGAGACCCAGTACTTC.

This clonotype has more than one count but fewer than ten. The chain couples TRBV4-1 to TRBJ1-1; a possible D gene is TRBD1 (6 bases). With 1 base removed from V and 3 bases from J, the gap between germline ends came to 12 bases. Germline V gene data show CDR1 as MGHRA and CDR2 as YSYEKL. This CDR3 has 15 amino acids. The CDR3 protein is CASSQGYRVDTEAFF. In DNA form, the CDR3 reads TGCGCCAGCAGCCAAGGTTACAGGGTAGACACTGAAGCTTTCTTT.

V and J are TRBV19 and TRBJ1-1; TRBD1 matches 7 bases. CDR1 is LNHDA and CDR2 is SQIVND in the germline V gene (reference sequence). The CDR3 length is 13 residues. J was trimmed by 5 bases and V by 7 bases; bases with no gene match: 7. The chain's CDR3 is CASIPTGRTEAFF. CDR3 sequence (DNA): TGTGCCAGTATCCCGACAGGGAGGACTGAAGCTTTCTTT.

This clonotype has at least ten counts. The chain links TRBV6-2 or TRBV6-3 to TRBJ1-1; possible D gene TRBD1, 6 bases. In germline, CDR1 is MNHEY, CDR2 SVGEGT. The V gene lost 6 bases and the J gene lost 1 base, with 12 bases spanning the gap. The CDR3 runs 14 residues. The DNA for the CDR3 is TGTGCCAGCAGGGGGCGGGGACAGAACACTGAAGCTTTCTTT. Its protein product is CASRGRGQNTEAFF.

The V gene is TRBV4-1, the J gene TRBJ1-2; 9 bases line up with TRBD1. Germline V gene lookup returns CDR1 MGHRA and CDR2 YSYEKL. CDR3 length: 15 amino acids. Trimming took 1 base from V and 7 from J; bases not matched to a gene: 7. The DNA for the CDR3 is TGCGCCAGCAGCCAAGTGGGGACAGGGACTCGTGGCTACACCTTC. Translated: CASSQVGTGTRGYTF.

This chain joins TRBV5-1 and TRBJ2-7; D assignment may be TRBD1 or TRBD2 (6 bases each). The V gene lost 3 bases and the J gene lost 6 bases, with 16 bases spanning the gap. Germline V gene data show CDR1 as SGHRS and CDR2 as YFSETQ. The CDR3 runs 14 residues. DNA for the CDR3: TGCGCCAGCAGCTGGGATCTCGGAGGGGGCGAGCAGTACGTC. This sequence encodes CASSWDLGGGEQYV.

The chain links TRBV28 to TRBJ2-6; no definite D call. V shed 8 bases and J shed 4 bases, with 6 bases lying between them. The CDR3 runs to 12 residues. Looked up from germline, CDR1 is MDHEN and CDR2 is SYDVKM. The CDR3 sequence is CASCAGANVLTF. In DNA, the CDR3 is TGTGCCAGCTGTGCCGGGGCCAACGTCCTGACTTTC.

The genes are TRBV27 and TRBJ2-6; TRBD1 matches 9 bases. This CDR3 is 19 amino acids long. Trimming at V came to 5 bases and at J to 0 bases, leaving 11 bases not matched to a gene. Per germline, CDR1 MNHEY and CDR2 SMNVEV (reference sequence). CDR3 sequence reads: CASSPLRDRAISGANVLTF. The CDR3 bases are TGTGCCAGCAGTCCCCTGAGGGACAGGGCAATCTCTGGGGCCAACGTCCTGACTTTC.

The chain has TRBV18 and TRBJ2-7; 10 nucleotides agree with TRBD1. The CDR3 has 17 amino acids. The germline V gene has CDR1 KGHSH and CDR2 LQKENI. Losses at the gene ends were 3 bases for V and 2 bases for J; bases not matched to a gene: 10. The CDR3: CASSPPGQGVRAYEQYF. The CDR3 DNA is TGTGCCAGCTCACCCCCTGGACAGGGGGTTAGGGCCTACGAGCAGTACTTC.

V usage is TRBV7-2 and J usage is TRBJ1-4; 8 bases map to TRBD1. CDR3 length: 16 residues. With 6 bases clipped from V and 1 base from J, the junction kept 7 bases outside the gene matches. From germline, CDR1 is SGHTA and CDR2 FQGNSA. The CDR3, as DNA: TGTGCCAGCAGTTCTGGACAGGGCGGAACTAATGAAAAACTGTTTTTT. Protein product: CASSSGQGGTNEKLFF.

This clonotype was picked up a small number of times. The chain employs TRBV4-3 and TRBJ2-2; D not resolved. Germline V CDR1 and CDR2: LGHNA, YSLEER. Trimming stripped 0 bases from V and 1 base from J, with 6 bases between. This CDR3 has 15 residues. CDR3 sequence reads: CASSQESWNTGELFF. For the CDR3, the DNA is TGCGCCAGCAGCCAAGAGAGCTGGAACACCGGGGAGCTGTTTTTT.

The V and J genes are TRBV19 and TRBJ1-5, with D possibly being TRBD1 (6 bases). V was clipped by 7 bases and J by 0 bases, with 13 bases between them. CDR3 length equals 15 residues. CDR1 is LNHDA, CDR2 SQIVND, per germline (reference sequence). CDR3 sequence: CASKGRGNSNQPQHF. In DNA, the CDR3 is TGTGCCAGTAAGGGGAGGGGGAATAGCAATCAGCCCCAGCATTTT.

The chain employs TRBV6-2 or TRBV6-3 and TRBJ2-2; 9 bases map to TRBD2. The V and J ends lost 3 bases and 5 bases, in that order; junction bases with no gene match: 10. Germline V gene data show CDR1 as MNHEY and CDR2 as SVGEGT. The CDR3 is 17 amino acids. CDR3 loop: CASSYLRLLAGTGELFF. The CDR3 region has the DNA TGTGCCAGCAGTTATCTGAGGCTACTAGCGGGTACCGGGGAGCTGTTTTTT.

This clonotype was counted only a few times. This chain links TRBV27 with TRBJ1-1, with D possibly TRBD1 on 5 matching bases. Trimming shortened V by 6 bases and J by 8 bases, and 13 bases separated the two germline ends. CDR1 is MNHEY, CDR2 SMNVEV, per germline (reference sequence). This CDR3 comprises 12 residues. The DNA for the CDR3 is TGTGCCAGCAGGCCCTTGGGGGGGGAAGCTTTCTTT. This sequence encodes CASRPLGGEAFF.

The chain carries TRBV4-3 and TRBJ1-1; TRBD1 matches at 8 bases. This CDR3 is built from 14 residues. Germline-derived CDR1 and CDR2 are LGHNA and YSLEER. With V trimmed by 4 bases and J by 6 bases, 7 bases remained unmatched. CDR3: CASSRQGWEAEAFF. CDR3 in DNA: TGCGCCAGCAGCCGACAGGGGTGGGAGGCTGAAGCTTTCTTT.

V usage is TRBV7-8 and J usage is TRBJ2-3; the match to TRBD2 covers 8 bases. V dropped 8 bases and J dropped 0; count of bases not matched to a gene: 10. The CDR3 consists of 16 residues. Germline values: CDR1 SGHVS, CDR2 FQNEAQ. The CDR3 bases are TGTGCCAGCCCCCCGGGAAGCGGGAGTAGCACAGATACGCAGTATTTT. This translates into CASPPGSGSSTDTQYF.

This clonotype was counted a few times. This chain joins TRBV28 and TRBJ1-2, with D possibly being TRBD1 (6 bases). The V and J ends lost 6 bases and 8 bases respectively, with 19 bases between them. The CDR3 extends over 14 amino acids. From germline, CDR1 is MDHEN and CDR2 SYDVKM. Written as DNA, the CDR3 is TGTGCCAGCAGGCCCTTACAGGGAGATGGGGGCTACACCTTC. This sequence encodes CASRPLQGDGGYTF.